This T cell receptor beta chain emerged from a study of tumor and adjacent non-tumor tissue in lung cancer. Looking at the study overall: Aged roughly 31 to 76 years, patients included 10 men and about 5 women with stage I to III disease. Points from the study as a whole: Tumor TCR diversity, when higher, was linked to shorter survival. In normal lung, the top 100 clones were significantly more dominant than in tumor.

V was cut by 0 bases and J by 3 bases, with 6 bases left in between. The CDR3 covers 13 residues. In germline, CDR1 is KGHSH, CDR2 LQKENI. The template was RNA from unsorted bulk tissue. Newly diagnosed lung cancer patients had thoracic surgery in China, August–late 2014, without prior chemotherapy. Notes on this clonotype: Antigen unknown.

The library came from three nested PCR rounds adapted from ARM-PCR protocols. TCRdb redid the calling of the multiplex PCR reads with MiXCR, one entry per CDR3 protein. The sample has about 75,000 distinct CDR3 sequences; roughly 73% are singletons. V usage is TRBV18 and J usage is TRBJ2-7; D not resolved. The sequenced sample consisted of lung tumor tissue. This TCR came from a woman in her fifties or sixties with non-small cell lung cancer. CDR3 region: CASSPPSFYEQYF. For the CDR3, the DNA is TGTGCCAGCTCACCACCGAGCTTCTACGAGCAGTACTTC.